The T cell receptor beta chain described here comes from a study of Graves' ophthalmopathy and Graves' hyperthyroidism. Study results and limitations: Ophthalmopathy progression prediction by the model yielded a sensitivity of about 71% and a specificity of 72.22%. Most thyroid clonotypes expanded beyond 0.001 frequency were also found in blood.

About this clonotype itself: Its specificity is unknown. Here the CDR3 omits its conserved ending phenylalanine or tryptophan, so a read error is the likely source.

RNA served as the template for amplifying TCR beta CDR3 regions. Second-round multiplex PCR came after a first-round RT-PCR that employed HTBI primers. TCRdb fed the multiplex PCR reads into MiXCR, producing one record per CDR3 protein. The sample shows about 400,000 distinct CDR3 sequences, 15% to 17% of them seen only once. Germline V gene sequence: CDR1 MNHGY, CDR2 SAAAGT. The CDR3 is 14 amino acids. The PBMCs were taken from around 9.1 ml of fresh peripheral blood. This receptor was identified in a young woman with stable Graves' hyperthyroidism. This rearrangement joins TRBV6-8 to TRBJ2-5; no clear D. The sequenced sample was peripheral blood. CDR3 region: CASSYVGWQESQYC. CDR3 nucleotide sequence: TGTGCCAGCAGTTACGTGGGTTGGCAAGAGTCCCAGTACTGC.